The present T cell receptor beta chain was sequenced within a study of blood T cell repertoires in COVID-19. Across the whole study: The study drew acute and convalescent COVID-19 samples from the United States, Italy and Spain.

All enrollees were roughly 18 to 89 years old and from approximately 24 US areas. Germline CDR1 reads KGHSH; CDR2 reads LQKENI. The CDR3 contains 16 residues. Trimming cost V 10 bases and J 4 bases, with 25 bases left between them. In the study's own analysis: Amplification with reference gene primers provided the estimates of nucleated cell counts. Data came from immunoSEQ multiplex PCR; TCRdb stores just in-frame clones and leaves some out. V and J calls and clone size are given by that table; D and trimming were obtained from the DNA. The table lists more than 300,000 clones, 83% of them singletons.

This sequence joins TRBV18 and TRBJ1-2; the D gene is possibly TRBD1 (5 bases). The clonotype was recovered from a woman in her forties or fifties who had recovered from COVID-19. Material: PBMCs or T cells enriched from blood (not recorded which). This chain's CDR3 is CATKPPSAGGPYGYTF. The CDR3 DNA follows: TGTGCCACCAAGCCTCCCTCAGCGGGGGGACCCTATGGCTACACCTTC.